Shown below are 3 T cell receptor beta chains from a single sample sequenced in a study of cytomegalovirus exposure and HLA in healthy donors. PCR was performed using 60 Vbeta and 13 Jbeta primers. Using immunoSEQ multiplex PCR, the repertoire was profiled, and TCRdb retains in-frame clones only, with some absent. The repertoire has approximately 100,000 clones, about 81% of them found once; the top ten carry 10%. Sequenced sample: PBMCs. Receptors were obtained from a man aged 50 to 59 in good health and CMV-seronegative.

The rearrangement links TRBV6-1 to TRBJ2-1, with 10 bases matching TRBD2. The J segment lost 5 bases and the V segment lost 11 bases, leaving 6 bases of the junction unmatched. This CDR3 comprises 13 residues. Germline-derived CDR1 and CDR2 are MNHNS and SASEGT. The DNA of the CDR3 is TGTGCCCTTCTAGCGGGGGTAAACAATGAGCAGTTCTTC. Translation gives CALLAGVNNEQFF.

The chain combines TRBV7-9 with TRBJ2-3, with 7 bases lining up with TRBD1. Per the germline V gene, CDR1 is SEHNR and CDR2 is FQNEAQ (reference sequence). This CDR3 has 14 residues. The trim removed 5 bases at V and 6 bases at J, leaving 8 bases unmatched. The CDR3 DNA reads TGTGCCAGCAGCAGACAGGGTGTAACGGATACGCAGTATTTT. Translating gives CASSRQGVTDTQYF.

The V and J genes are TRBV28 and TRBJ1-5; D is uncertain. V shed 2 bases and J shed 0 bases, with 8 bases lying between them. The CDR3 has 15 amino acids. Germline V CDR1 and CDR2: MDHEN, SYDVKM. The CDR3: CASSLDTYSNQPQHF. In nucleotides, the CDR3 is TGTGCCAGCAGTTTAGACACCTATAGCAATCAGCCCCAGCATTTT.